This T cell receptor (beta chain) was captured by sequencing in a study of cytomegalovirus exposure and HLA in healthy donors. This clone has only a few counts. Germline CDR1 reads WSHSY; CDR2 reads SAAADI. V lost 8 bases and J 0 bases, leaving 14 bases between the germline ends. The CDR3 consists of 15 residues. 13 Jbeta primers and 60 Vbeta primers were used for the PCR. The method was immunoSEQ multiplex PCR; TCRdb's version includes in-frame clones alone and lacks a portion of them. The sample carries approximately 150,000 clones, around 80% recorded once. Specimen: PBMCs. The genes are TRBV10-2 and TRBJ2-1; D might be TRBD2 (5 bases). This clonotype was obtained from a woman between 35 and 50 years old in good health and CMV-seronegative. CDR3 protein: CASGLGSYSYNEQFF. CDR3 DNA: TGCGCCAGCGGCTTGGGGAGTTACTCCTACAATGAGCAGTTCTTC.